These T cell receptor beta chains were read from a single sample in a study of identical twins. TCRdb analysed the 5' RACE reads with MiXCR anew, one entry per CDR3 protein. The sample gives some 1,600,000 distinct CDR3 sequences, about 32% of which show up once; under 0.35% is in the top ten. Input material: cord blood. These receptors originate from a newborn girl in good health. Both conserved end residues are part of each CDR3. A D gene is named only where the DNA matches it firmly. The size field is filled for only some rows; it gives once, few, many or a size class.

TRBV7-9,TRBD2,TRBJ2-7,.,CASSPPRREKYEQYF,TGTGCCAGCAGCCCCCCTCGGCGGGAGAAATACGAGCAGTACTTC
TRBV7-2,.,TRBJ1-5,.,CASSLRFNQPQHF,TGTGCCAGCAGCTTAAGGTTCAATCAGCCCCAGCATTTT
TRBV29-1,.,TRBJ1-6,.,CSVQRYPPLHF,TGCAGCGTTCAACGGTACCCCCCCCTCCACTTT
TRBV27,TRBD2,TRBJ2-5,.,CASSLSLAGGPETQYF,TGTGCCAGCAGTTTATCTCTAGCGGGAGGGCCAGAGACCCAGTACTTC
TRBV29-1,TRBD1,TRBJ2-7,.,CSVGEPGQTYEQYF,TGCAGCGTTGGGGAACCGGGACAGACCTACGAGCAGTACTTC
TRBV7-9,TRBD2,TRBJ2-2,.,CASSRLAGLTGELFF,TGTGCCAGCAGCCGACTAGCGGGACTAACCGGGGAGCTGTTTTTT
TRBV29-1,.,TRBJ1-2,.,CSVDSQETYYGYTF,TGCAGCGTTGATTCCCAGGAGACGTACTATGGCTACACCTTC
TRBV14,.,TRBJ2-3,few,CASGQFTDTQYF,TGTGCCAGCGGACAGTTCACAGATACGCAGTATTTT
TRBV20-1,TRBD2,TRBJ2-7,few,CSATQLAGGAYEQYF,TGCAGTGCTACTCAACTAGCGGGGGGCGCCTACGAGCAGTACTTC
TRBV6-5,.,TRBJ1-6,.,CASSYRQFNSPLHF,TGTGCCAGCAGTTACAGACAGTTTAATTCACCCCTCCACTTT
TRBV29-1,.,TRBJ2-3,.,CSPDVDTQYF,TGCAGCCCGGATGTGGATACGCAGTATTTT
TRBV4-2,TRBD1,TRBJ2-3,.,CASSQDLQGWMQYF,TGTGCCAGCAGCCAAGACTTACAGGGGTGGATGCAGTATTTT
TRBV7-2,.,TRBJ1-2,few,CASSSTGAPSGYTF,TGTGCCAGCAGCTCGACGGGGGCCCCCTCTGGCTACACCTTC
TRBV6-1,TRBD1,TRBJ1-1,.,CASSERTGITEAFF,TGTGCCAGCAGTGAACGGACAGGGATCACTGAAGCTTTCTTT
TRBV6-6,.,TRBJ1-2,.,CASSYRGETYGYTF,TGTGCCAGCAGTTACAGGGGAGAGACCTATGGCTACACCTTC
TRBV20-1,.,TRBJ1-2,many,CSARDGVGYTF,TGCAGTGCTAGAGACGGGGTTGGCTACACCTTC
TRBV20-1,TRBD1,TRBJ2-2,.,CSATRQGAGELFF,TGCAGTGCTACGAGACAGGGGGCCGGGGAGCTGTTTTTT
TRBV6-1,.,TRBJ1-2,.,CASIRTSNYGYTF,TGTGCCAGCATCCGGACAAGCAACTATGGCTACACCTTC
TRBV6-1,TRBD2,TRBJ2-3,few,CASTLLAGGLSASTDTQYF,TGTGCCAGCACCCTACTAGCGGGGGGGCTTAGTGCTAGCACAGATACGCAGTATTTT
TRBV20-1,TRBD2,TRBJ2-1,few,CTLSGAYNEQFF,TGTACTCTGAGCGGGGCCTACAATGAGCAGTTCTTC
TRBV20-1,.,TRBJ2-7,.,CSASREFSPYEQYF,TGCAGTGCTAGTCGTGAGTTCTCCCCTTACGAGCAGTACTTC
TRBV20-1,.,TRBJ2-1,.,CSARDIGGYNEQFF,TGCAGTGCTAGAGACATTGGGGGGTACAATGAGCAGTTCTTC
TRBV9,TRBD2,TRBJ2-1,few,CASSVATGLAGGYNEQFF,TGTGCCAGCAGCGTAGCTACCGGCCTAGCGGGGGGATACAATGAGCAGTTCTTC
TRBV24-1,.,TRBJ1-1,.,CATSDVRVTEAFF,TGTGCCACCAGTGATGTCAGAGTCACTGAAGCTTTCTTT
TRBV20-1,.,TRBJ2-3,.,CSGIGGSTDTQYF,TGCAGTGGCATAGGGGGGAGCACAGATACGCAGTATTTT
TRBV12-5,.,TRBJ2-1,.,CASGLDRSTRLEQFF,TGTGCTAGTGGTTTGGACCGTTCGACTAGGCTTGAGCAGTTCTTC
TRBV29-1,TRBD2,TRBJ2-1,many,CSAGAGGSYNEQFF,TGCAGCGCTGGGGCGGGAGGATCCTACAATGAGCAGTTCTTC
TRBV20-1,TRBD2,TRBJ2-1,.,CSARSLAGLNFNEQFF,TGCAGTGCTAGATCACTAGCGGGTCTGAATTTCAATGAGCAGTTCTTC
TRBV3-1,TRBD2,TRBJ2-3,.,CASSQASGGWADTQYF,TGTGCCAGCAGCCAAGCTAGCGGGGGTTGGGCAGATACGCAGTATTTT
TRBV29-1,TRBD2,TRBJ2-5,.,CSVEAGTSGSAGEQYF,TGCAGCGTTGAAGCCGGGACTAGCGGGAGTGCCGGTGAGCAGTACTTC
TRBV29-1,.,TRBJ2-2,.,CSVGLPGDTGELFF,TGCAGCGTGGGACTCCCTGGGGACACCGGGGAGCTGTTTTTT
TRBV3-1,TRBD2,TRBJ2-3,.,CASSPAGRGGRNTDTQYF,TGTGCCAGCAGCCCAGCCGGGCGGGGGGGCCGGAACACAGATACGCAGTATTTT
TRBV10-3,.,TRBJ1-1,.,CAISEGSAAETFF,TGTGCCATCAGTGAGGGCAGCGCCGCTGAAACTTTCTTT
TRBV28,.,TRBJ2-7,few,CASSPVGQGSHEQYF,TGTGCCAGCAGCCCAGTCGGGCAGGGTAGTCACGAGCAGTACTTC
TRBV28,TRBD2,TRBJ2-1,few,CASSFTKTSAYNEQFF,TGTGCCAGCAGTTTTACGAAAACTAGCGCCTACAATGAGCAGTTCTTC
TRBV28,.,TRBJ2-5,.,CASDTDRQETQYF,TGTGCCAGCGATACCGACAGGCAAGAGACCCAGTACTTC
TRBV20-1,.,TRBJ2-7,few,CSARYDSYEQYF,TGCAGTGCTAGGTACGACTCCTACGAGCAGTACTTC
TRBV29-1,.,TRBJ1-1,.,CSVMKPEAFF,TGCAGCGTTATGAAGCCTGAAGCTTTCTTT
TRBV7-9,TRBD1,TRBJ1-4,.,CASSSPKGTAVATNGKLFF,TGTGCCAGCAGCTCCCCGAAGGGGACAGCGGTTGCAACTAATGGAAAACTGTTTTTT
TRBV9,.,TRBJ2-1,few,CASSPGTPPYNEQFF,TGTGCCAGCAGCCCCGGGACCCCTCCCTACAATGAGCAGTTCTTC